The 14 T cell receptor beta chains below all came from one sample that was sequenced in a study of CD4+ T cells in melanoma. Profiling relied on immunoSEQ multiplex PCR, and the TCRdb table lists in-frame clones only, not all of them. The sample carries roughly 110,000 clones, over 80% recorded once. The sequencing sample was made of peripheral blood. These receptors all come from a human donor with melanoma.

V gene TRBV2 combines with J gene TRBJ1-3; TRBD1 aligns across 8 bases. The germline V gene has CDR1 SNHLY and CDR2 FYNNEI. The CDR3 has 16 residues. V shed 4 bases and J 8 bases; nucleotides not matched to a gene: 13. CDR3 protein: CASSVGQGASLDTIYF. The CDR3 DNA reads TGTGCCAGCAGTGTGGGGCAGGGGGCCTCCCTGGACACCATATATTTT.

This clone was counted a single time. This chain connects TRBV11-3 to TRBJ2-3; unclear D gene. Germline lookup yields CDR1 SGHNT and CDR2 YENEEA. The CDR3 totals 12 residues. V was pared by 3 bases and J by 1 base, with 2 bases between. Written as DNA, the CDR3 is TGTGCCAGCAGCTTCGGCACAGATACGCAGTATTTT. Its protein product is CASSFGTDTQYF.

The rearrangement joins TRBV15 to TRBJ1-2; D perhaps matches TRBD1 (5 bases). The CDR3 sequence is 16 residues long. Germline V CDR1 and CDR2: LNHNV, YYDKDF (reference sequence). Trimming shortened V by 0 bases and J by 3 bases, and 14 bases separated the two germline ends. CDR3 amino acids: CATSRDAGGIDYGYTF. The CDR3 nucleotides read TGTGCCACCAGCAGAGATGCCGGGGGAATCGACTATGGCTACACCTTC.

The V call is TRBV11-2, the J call TRBJ2-3; D is unresolved. Trimming shortened V by 2 bases and J by 2 bases, and 8 bases separated the two germline ends. From germline, CDR1 is SGHAT and CDR2 FQNNGV. The CDR3 is 14 residues long. CDR3 sequence reads: CASSLTEHTDTQYF. The CDR3 DNA is TGTGCCAGCAGCTTAACAGAGCACACAGATACGCAGTATTTT.

The chain couples TRBV7-8 to TRBJ2-7; TRBD1 matches at 9 bases. After removal of 1 base from V and 3 bases from J, the junction contained 10 bases not matched to a gene. CDR1 SGHVS and CDR2 FQNEAQ come from the germline V gene. The CDR3 runs to 17 residues. CDR3 amino acids: CASSLGPGTGSYYEQYF. CDR3 sequence (DNA): TGTGCCAGCAGCTTAGGCCCCGGGACAGGGTCGTACTACGAGCAGTACTTC.

The V call is TRBV11-2, the J call TRBJ2-5; 8 bases fit TRBD1. The CDR3 has 14 residues. In germline, CDR1 is SGHAT, CDR2 FQNNGV. V dropped 1 base and J dropped 2; count of bases not matched to a gene: 0. CDR3 DNA sequence: TGTGCCAGCAGCTTAGGACAGGGGCAAGAGACCCAGTACTTC. Translated, it gives CASSLGQGQETQYF. The whole variable domain, filled in from reference TRBV11-2 and TRBJ2-5, reads EAGVAQSPRYKIIEKRQSVAFWCNPISGHATLYWYQQILGQGPKLLIQFQNNGVVDDSQLPKDRFSAERLKGVDSTLKIQPAKLEDSAVYLCASSLGQGQETQYFGPGTRLLVL.

This chain connects TRBV7-9 to TRBJ1-5, with 7 bases identical to TRBD1. This CDR3 region has 13 residues. The V and J ends lost 5 bases and 4 bases, in that order; junction bases with no gene match: 2. The germline V gene has CDR1 SEHNR and CDR2 FQNEAQ (reference sequence). The CDR3 sequence: CASSPQGNQPQHF. The CDR3 bases are TGTGCCAGCAGCCCACAGGGGAATCAGCCCCAGCATTTT.

CDR3 amino acids: CASSLGRAGINEQFF. DNA for the CDR3: TGTGCCAGCAGCTTAGGAAGGGCCGGAATAAATGAGCAGTTCTTC. The chain joins TRBV11-2 to TRBJ2-1; no definite D call. From germline, CDR1 is SGHAT and CDR2 FQNNGV. Trimming took 1 base from V and 7 from J, leaving 14 bases between them. The CDR3 has 15 amino acids. The variable domain in full, with the rest retrieved from reference TRBV11-2 and TRBJ2-1, is EAGVAQSPRYKIIEKRQSVAFWCNPISGHATLYWYQQILGQGPKLLIQFQNNGVVDDSQLPKDRFSAERLKGVDSTLKIQPAKLEDSAVYLCASSLGRAGINEQFFGPGTRLTVL.

The J gene is TRBJ2-6, the V gene TRBV7-3; TRBD1 agrees at 9 bases. V was clipped by 5 bases and J by 2 bases; unmatched bases: 1. The CDR3 has 15 residues. Germline V gene sequence: CDR1 SGHTA, CDR2 FQGTGA. CDR3 protein: CASSRDRAGANVLTF. The CDR3 DNA follows: TGTGCCAGCAGCCGGGACAGGGCTGGGGCCAACGTCCTGACTTTC.

This sequence joins TRBV6-6 and TRBJ1-1; D is perhaps TRBD1 (5 bases). Germline lookup yields CDR1 MNHNY and CDR2 SVGAGI (reference sequence). This CDR3 has 14 residues. The V end was cut by 2 bases, the J end by 2 bases, with 9 bases between. Here the CDR3 reads CASSYPTENTEAFF. The CDR3 nucleotides are TGTGCCAGCAGTTACCCGACAGAAAACACTGAAGCTTTCTTT.

The count of this clone is one. This rearrangement joins TRBV6-5 to TRBJ1-6; D remains ambiguous. V lost 5 bases, J lost 10 bases, and 12 bases lay in between. The CDR3 covers 13 residues. Germline assignment: CDR1 MNHEY and CDR2 SVGAGI. In nucleotides, the CDR3 is TGTGCCAGCAGTGAAGAGGTAGTGTCACCCCTCCACTTT. It yields the protein CASSEEVVSPLHF.

The rearrangement joins TRBV2 to TRBJ2-5; D is perhaps TRBD1 (5 bases). In germline, CDR1 is SNHLY, CDR2 FYNNEI. This CDR3 has 12 residues. Trimming removed 6 bases from V and 4 bases from J, with 9 bases in between. DNA for the CDR3: TGTGCCAGCAGCAGGGTCGGAGAGACCCAGTACTTC. It yields the protein CASSRVGETQYF. Based on the CDR3 plus reference TRBV2 and TRBJ2-5, the full variable domain is EPEVTQTPSHQVTQMGQEVILRCVPISNHLYFYWYRQILGQKVEFLVSFYNNEISEKSEIFDDQFSVERPDGSNFTLKIRSTKLEDSAMYFCASSRVGETQYFGPGTRLLVL.

This clone was recorded once. V usage is TRBV7-3 and J usage is TRBJ1-3; D remains ambiguous. V lost 5 bases to trimming and J lost 2 bases, with 13 bases between them. The CDR3 is made up of 15 amino acids. CDR1 is SGHTA and CDR2 is FQGTGA in the germline V gene. The CDR3 nucleotides are TGTGCCAGCAGCCCGCATGCGGGGACTGGAAACACCATATATTTT. The encoded protein is CASSPHAGTGNTIYF.

The rearrangement links TRBV5-1 to TRBJ2-5; D is perhaps TRBD1 (5 bases). V shed 5 bases and J shed 2 bases, with 10 bases lying between them. The CDR3 covers 13 residues. Per germline, CDR1 SGHRS and CDR2 YFSETQ. The CDR3 coding sequence is TGCGCCAGCAGGGGGCAGAGGCAAGAGACCCAGTACTTC. It is translated as CASRGQRQETQYF.